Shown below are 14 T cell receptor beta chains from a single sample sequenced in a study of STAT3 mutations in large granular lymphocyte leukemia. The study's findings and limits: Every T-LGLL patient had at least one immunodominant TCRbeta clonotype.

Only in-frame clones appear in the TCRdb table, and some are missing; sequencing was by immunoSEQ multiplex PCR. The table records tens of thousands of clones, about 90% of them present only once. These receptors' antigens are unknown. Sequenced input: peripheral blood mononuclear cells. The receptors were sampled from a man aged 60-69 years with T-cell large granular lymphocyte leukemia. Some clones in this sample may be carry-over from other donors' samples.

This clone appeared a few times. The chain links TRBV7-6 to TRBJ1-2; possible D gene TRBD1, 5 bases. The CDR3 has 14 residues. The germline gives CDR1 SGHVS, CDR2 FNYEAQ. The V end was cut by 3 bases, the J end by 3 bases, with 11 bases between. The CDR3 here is CASSLDTWDYGYTF. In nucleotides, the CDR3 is TGTGCCAGCAGCTTGGACACCTGGGACTATGGCTACACCTTC.

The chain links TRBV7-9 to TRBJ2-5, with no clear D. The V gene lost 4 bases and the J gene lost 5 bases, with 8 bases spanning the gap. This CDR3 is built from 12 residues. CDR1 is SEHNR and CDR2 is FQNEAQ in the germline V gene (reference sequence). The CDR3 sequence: CASSWDTETQYF. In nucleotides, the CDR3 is TGTGCCAGCAGCTGGGATACGGAGACCCAGTACTTC.

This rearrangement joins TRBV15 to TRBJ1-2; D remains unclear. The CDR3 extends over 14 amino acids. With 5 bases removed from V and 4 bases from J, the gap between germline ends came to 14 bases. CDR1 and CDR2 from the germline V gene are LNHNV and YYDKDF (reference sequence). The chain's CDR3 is CATSGRAGGYGYTF. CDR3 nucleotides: TGTGCCACCAGCGGGAGGGCTGGAGGCTATGGCTACACCTTC.

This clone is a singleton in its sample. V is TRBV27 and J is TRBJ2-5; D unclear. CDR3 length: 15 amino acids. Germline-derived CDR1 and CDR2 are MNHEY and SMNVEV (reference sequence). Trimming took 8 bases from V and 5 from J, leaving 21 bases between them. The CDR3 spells CASSIGPSWLETQYF. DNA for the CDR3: TGTGCCAGCTCCATCGGTCCCTCTTGGCTGGAGACCCAGTACTTC.

The CDR3 here is CASKEPFTETQYF. CDR3 coding DNA: TGTGCCAGCAAGGAGCCATTCACGGAGACCCAGTACTTC. V is TRBV28 and J is TRBJ2-5; no firm D call. Germline values: CDR1 MDHEN, CDR2 SYDVKM. V gave up 7 bases and J gave up 5 bases, with 14 bases separating them. The CDR3 covers 13 residues.

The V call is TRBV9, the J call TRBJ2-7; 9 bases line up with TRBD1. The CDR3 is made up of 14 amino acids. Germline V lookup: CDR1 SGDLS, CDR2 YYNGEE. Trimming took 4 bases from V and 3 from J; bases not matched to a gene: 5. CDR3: CASSRGGQGYEQYF. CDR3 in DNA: TGTGCCAGCAGCAGGGGGGGACAGGGCTACGAGCAGTACTTC.

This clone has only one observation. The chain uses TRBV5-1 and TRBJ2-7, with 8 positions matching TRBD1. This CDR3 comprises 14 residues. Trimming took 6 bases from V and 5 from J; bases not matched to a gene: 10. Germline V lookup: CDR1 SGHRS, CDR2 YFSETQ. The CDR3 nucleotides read TGCGCCAGCACGAAACAGGGGGTTGGAGACGAGCAGTACTTC. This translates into CASTKQGVGDEQYF.

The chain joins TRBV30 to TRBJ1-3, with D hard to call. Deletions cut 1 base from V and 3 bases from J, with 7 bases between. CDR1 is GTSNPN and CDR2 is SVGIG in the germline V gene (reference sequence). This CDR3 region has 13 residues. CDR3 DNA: TGTGCCTGGAGTGCCTCGGGTGGAAACACCATATATTTT. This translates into CAWSASGGNTIYF.

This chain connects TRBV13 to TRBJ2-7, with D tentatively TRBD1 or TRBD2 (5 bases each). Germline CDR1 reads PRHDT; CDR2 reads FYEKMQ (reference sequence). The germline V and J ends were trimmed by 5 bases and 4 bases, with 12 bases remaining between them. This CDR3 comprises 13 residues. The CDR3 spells CASSPLRGYEQYF. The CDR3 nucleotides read TGTGCCAGCAGCCCACTGAGGGGTTACGAGCAGTACTTC.

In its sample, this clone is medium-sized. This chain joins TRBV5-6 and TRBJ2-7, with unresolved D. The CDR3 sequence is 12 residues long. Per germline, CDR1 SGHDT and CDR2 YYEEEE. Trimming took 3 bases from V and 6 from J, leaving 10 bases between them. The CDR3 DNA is TGTGCCAGCAGCTCGGGCCCTCCCGAGCAGTACTTC. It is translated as CASSSGPPEQYF.

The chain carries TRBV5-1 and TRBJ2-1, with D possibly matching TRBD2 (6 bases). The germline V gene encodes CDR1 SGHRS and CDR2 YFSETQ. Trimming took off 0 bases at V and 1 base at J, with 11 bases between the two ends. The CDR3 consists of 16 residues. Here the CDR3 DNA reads TGCGCCAGCAGCTTGGATGGGACTCTTTCCTACAATGAGCAGTTCTTC. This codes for CASSLDGTLSYNEQFF. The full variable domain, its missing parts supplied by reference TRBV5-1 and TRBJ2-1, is KAGVTQTPRYLIKTRGQQVTLSCSPISGHRSVSWYQQTPGQGLQFLFEYFSETQRNKGNFPGRFSGRQFSNSRSEMNVSTLELGDSALYLCASSLDGTLSYNEQFFGPGTRLTVL.

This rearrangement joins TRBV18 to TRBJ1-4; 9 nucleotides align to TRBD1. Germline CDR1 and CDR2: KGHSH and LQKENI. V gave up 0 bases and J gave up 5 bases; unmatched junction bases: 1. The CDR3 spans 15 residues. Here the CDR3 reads CASSPPGQGNEKLFF. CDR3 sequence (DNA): TGTGCCAGCTCACCACCGGGACAGGGAAATGAAAAACTGTTTTTT.

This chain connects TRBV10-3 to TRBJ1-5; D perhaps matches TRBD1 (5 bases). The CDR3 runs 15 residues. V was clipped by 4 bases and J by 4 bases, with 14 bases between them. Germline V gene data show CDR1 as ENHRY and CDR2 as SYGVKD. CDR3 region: CAISGSATVNQPQHF. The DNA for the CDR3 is TGTGCCATCAGTGGCTCCGCGACAGTTAATCAGCCCCAGCATTTT.

The CDR3 protein is CASSALTRSEQYF. For the CDR3, the DNA is TGTGCCAGCAGTGCCTTGACCCGGAGCGAGCAGTACTTC. V is TRBV25-1 and J is TRBJ2-7, with D hard to call. Germline V gives CDR1 MGHDK, CDR2 SYGVNS. V lost 4 bases and J 6 bases, leaving 13 bases between the germline ends. The CDR3 covers 13 residues.